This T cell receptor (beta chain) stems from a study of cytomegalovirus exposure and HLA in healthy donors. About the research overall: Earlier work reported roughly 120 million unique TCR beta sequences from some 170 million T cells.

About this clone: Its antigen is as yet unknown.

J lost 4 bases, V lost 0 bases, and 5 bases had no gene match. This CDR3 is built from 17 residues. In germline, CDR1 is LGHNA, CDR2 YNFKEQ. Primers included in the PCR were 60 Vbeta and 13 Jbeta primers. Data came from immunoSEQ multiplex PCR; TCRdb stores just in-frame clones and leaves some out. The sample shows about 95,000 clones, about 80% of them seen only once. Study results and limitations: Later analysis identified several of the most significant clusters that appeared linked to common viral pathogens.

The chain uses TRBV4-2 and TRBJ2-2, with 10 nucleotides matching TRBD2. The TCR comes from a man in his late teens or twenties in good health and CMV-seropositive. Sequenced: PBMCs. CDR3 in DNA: TGTGCCAGCAGCCAAGATGAAGCGGGGGGGCTCACCGGGGAGCTGTTTTTT. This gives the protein CASSQDEAGGLTGELFF.